This T cell receptor beta chain was recorded in a study of shared clonotypes between healthy human individuals. Deep was the level at which the assay was run. Splitting of each subset's genomic DNA was done evenly across several immunoSEQ plates. Libraries were prepared by immunoSEQ multiplex PCR; TCRdb keeps only in-frame clonotypes and omits some of them. The repertoire includes around 530,000 clones, around 78% of them detected once, and 12% sits in the top ten. V gave up 1 base and J gave up 5 bases, with 14 bases separating them. The CDR3 consists of 15 residues. CDR1 SGHTA and CDR2 FQGTGA come from the germline V gene.

V is TRBV7-3 and J is TRBJ1-1; D call uncertain. The origin of this receptor is a woman between 35 and 50 years old in good health. Some clones in this sample may be carry-over from other donors' samples. The sequenced material came from PBMCs. The CDR3 nucleotides are TGTGCCAGCAGCTTAAGACGGGCCCGGCCAACTGAAGCTTTCTTT. Its translation is CASSLRRARPTEAFF.